This passage covers 21 T cell receptor beta chains from one sample sequenced in a study of blood T cell repertoires in COVID-19. Produced via immunoSEQ multiplex PCR; TCRdb's table is partial and in-frame only. This sample has about 210,000 clones; around 85% occur once, and the top ten carry roughly 0.7%. Sequences were obtained from peripheral blood. The receptor set was obtained from a man aged 35 to 55 with acute or convalescent COVID-19.

J is TRBJ1-1 and V is TRBV19; weak D call: TRBD1 (5 bases). In germline, CDR1 is LNHDA, CDR2 SQIVND (reference sequence). The length of the CDR3 is 16 residues. Trimming cost V 1 base and J 1 base, with 13 bases left between them. The CDR3 here is CASSIAAGPTNTEAFF. The CDR3 DNA sequence: TGTGCCAGTAGTATAGCGGCAGGGCCTACGAACACTGAAGCTTTCTTT.

This chain links TRBV11-2 with TRBJ1-5; TRBD1 might be the D (6 bases). Trimming left V 5 bases short and J 4 bases short, with 12 bases between. Germline lookup yields CDR1 SGHAT and CDR2 FQNNGV. This CDR3 comprises 14 residues. CDR3: CASSLGDTNQPQHF. The CDR3 bases are TGTGCCAGCAGCCTTGGGGACACAAATCAGCCCCAGCATTTT.

The chain uses TRBV6-1 and TRBJ1-6; unclear D gene. This CDR3 is 16 amino acids long. V lost 4 bases, J lost 8 bases, and 18 bases lay in between. Per the germline V gene, CDR1 is MNHNS and CDR2 is SASEGT. The CDR3 is CASSALVAPGDSPLHF. The CDR3, as DNA: TGTGCCAGCAGTGCCCTGGTAGCTCCCGGGGATTCACCCCTCCACTTT.

J is TRBJ1-5 and V is TRBV19; D unclear. The CDR3 totals 15 residues. Trimming removed 3 bases at V and 2 bases at J, with 11 bases between. Germline V gene data show CDR1 as LNHDA and CDR2 as SQIVND (reference sequence). CDR3: CASSIGTQGNQPQHF. The CDR3, as DNA: TGTGCCAGTAGTATCGGTACCCAGGGCAATCAGCCCCAGCATTTT.

J is TRBJ2-1 and V is TRBV18, with 8 bases matching TRBD2. Unmatched junction bases numbered 5, after V lost 0 bases and J lost 4 bases. The CDR3 has 16 amino acids. From germline, CDR1 is KGHSH and CDR2 LQKENI. The CDR3 region is CASSPPSQRGYNEQFF. CDR3 DNA: TGTGCCAGCTCACCACCGTCCCAGCGGGGGTACAATGAGCAGTTCTTC.

Many counts were recorded for this clone. This chain joins TRBV6-2 or TRBV6-3 and TRBJ2-7; 13 bases are a match to TRBD2. Germline V gene lookup returns CDR1 MNHEY and CDR2 SVGEGT. The CDR3 consists of 16 residues. The trim removed 5 bases at V and 2 bases at J, leaving 6 bases unmatched. The CDR3 bases are TGTGCCAGCAGTCCGGGACTAGCGGGGTTCACCTACGAGCAGTACTTC. Its translation: CASSPGLAGFTYEQYF.

This chain joins TRBV5-4 and TRBJ1-4; 7 bases line up with TRBD1. The junction had 8 bases not matched to a gene; V was cut back by 4 bases and J by 5 bases. This CDR3 region has 15 residues. The germline V gene has CDR1 SGHNT and CDR2 YYREEE (reference sequence). In nucleotides, the CDR3 is TGTGCCAGCAGCCCCTGGACAGGTCCCAATGAAAAACTGTTTTTT. Protein sequence: CASSPWTGPNEKLFF.

The chain is built from TRBV3-1 (or the pseudogene TRBV3-2) and TRBJ2-1; D gene unclear. Germline CDR1 reads LGHDT; CDR2 reads YNNKEL (reference sequence). This CDR3 has 16 residues. Trimming took off 1 base at V and 2 bases at J, with 12 bases between the two ends. As DNA, the CDR3 is TGTGCCAGCAGCCAAGCTACTCCCCTTACCTACAATGAGCAGTTCTTC. This sequence encodes CASSQATPLTYNEQFF.

This chain uses TRBV18 with TRBJ2-2, with D tentatively TRBD1 (5 bases). Germline V gene data show CDR1 as KGHSH and CDR2 as LQKENI. V was trimmed by 2 bases and J by 2 bases, leaving 6 bases between them. The CDR3 is 14 amino acids. DNA of the CDR3: TGTGCCAGCTCACCAGACAGTAACACCGGGGAGCTGTTTTTT. This encodes CASSPDSNTGELFF.

The chain joins TRBV4-3 to TRBJ1-2; D not resolved. The CDR3 runs 15 residues. V was shortened by 0 bases and J by 1 base, with 9 bases between the two germline ends. CDR1 is LGHNA, CDR2 YSLEER, per germline. The CDR3 sequence is CASSQDAAGNYGYTF. The CDR3 DNA is TGCGCCAGCAGCCAAGATGCGGCCGGTAACTATGGCTACACCTTC.

This sequence joins TRBV15 and TRBJ2-3; a weak D match, TRBD1 (5 bases). V dropped 7 bases and J dropped 2 bases, with 13 bases sitting between them. The germline CDR1 and CDR2 sequences are LNHNV and YYDKDF (reference sequence). This CDR3 is 14 amino acids long. For the CDR3, the DNA is TGTGCCACCAAACGATTTGGGGCCACAGATACGCAGTATTTT. Translating it yields CATKRFGATDTQYF. Combining the CDR3 with reference TRBV15 and TRBJ2-3 gives the whole variable domain DAMVIQNPRYQVTQFGKPVTLSCSQTLNHNVMYWYQQKSSQAPKLLFHYYDKDFNNEADTPDNFQSRRPNTSFCFLDIRSPGLGDTAMYLCATKRFGATDTQYFGPGTRLTVL.

Comments on this clone: Sequence at one end of the junction differs from germline and may be a read error. V and J are TRBV5-4 and TRBJ2-5; TRBD2 matches at 8 bases. Per the germline V gene, CDR1 is SGHNT and CDR2 is YYREEE (reference sequence). This CDR3 contains 14 residues. As DNA, the CDR3 is TGTGCCAGCAGCTTCCAGCGGGAGTCCCAAGTTGTCGACTTC. It translates to CASSFQRESQVVDF.

The chain uses TRBV27 and TRBJ2-7; tentatively, D is TRBD1 (5 bases). V was shortened by 0 bases and J by 4 bases, with 19 bases between the two germline ends. This CDR3 comprises 17 residues. The germline V gene encodes CDR1 MNHEY and CDR2 SMNVEV (reference sequence). CDR3 sequence (DNA): TGTGCCAGCAGTTTATCCTGGTCAGGGCCAAAGACTTACGAGCAGTACTTC. Translation: CASSLSWSGPKTYEQYF.

The rearrangement links TRBV19 to TRBJ1-5; D uncertain. There are 15 residues in the CDR3. V was shortened by 5 bases and J by 0 bases, with 11 bases between the two germline ends. Germline loops: CDR1 LNHDA, CDR2 SQIVND (reference sequence). CDR3 sequence reads: CASSFAGVSNQPQHF. In DNA form, the CDR3 reads TGTGCCAGTAGTTTCGCCGGGGTTAGCAATCAGCCCCAGCATTTT.

This chain uses TRBV4-1 with TRBJ2-3; TRBD2 aligns across 11 bases. V gave up 0 bases and J gave up 2 bases; unmatched junction bases: 4. Per the germline V gene, CDR1 is MGHRA and CDR2 is YSYEKL. This CDR3 comprises 17 residues. DNA for the CDR3: TGCGCCAGCAGCCAAGAACTAGCGGGAGTGTACACAGATACGCAGTATTTT. Translation gives CASSQELAGVYTDTQYF.

This clone was recorded only once. This sequence joins TRBV19 and TRBJ2-3; 9 nucleotides line up with TRBD1. Germline loops: CDR1 LNHDA, CDR2 SQIVND (reference sequence). The CDR3 covers 14 residues. V was pared by 1 base and J by 5 bases, with 1 base of the junction left unmatched. The CDR3 DNA reads TGTGCCAGTAGTATAGGGACAGGGGAAGATACGCAGTATTTT. Its protein is CASSIGTGEDTQYF. Looking up the rest from reference TRBV19 and TRBJ2-3 gives the full variable domain: DGGITQSPKYLFRKEGQNVTLSCEQNLNHDAMYWYRQDPGQGLRLIYYSQIVNDFQKGDIAEGYSVSREKKESFPLTVTSAQKNPTAFYLCASSIGTGEDTQYFGPGTRLTVL.

The chain has TRBV7-9 and TRBJ2-5; no clear D. The CDR3 extends over 12 amino acids. Germline V gene lookup returns CDR1 SEHNR and CDR2 FQNEAQ (reference sequence). Trimming removed 5 bases at V and 7 bases at J, with 11 bases between. DNA for the CDR3: TGTGCCAGCAGCCCAGAAAGCGTGACCCAGTACTTC. This encodes CASSPESVTQYF.

The chain is built from TRBV18 and TRBJ2-7; TRBD1 is a possible D gene (5 bases). The length of the CDR3 is 15 residues. Germline CDR1 reads KGHSH; CDR2 reads LQKENI. Between the trimmed V and J ends, which lost 1 base and 3 bases, there was a span of 13 bases. The CDR3 protein is CASSPRQPGIYEQYF. The CDR3 nucleotides are TGTGCCAGCTCACCACGACAGCCTGGGATCTACGAGCAGTACTTC.

This chain uses TRBV2 with TRBJ2-7; TRBD1 aligns across 10 bases. With V trimmed by 5 bases and J by 3 bases, 4 bases remained unmatched. The CDR3 is made up of 14 amino acids. From germline, CDR1 is SNHLY and CDR2 FYNNEI. Here the CDR3 reads CASSPGTGVYEQYF. The CDR3 DNA sequence: TGTGCCAGCAGTCCCGGGACAGGGGTCTACGAGCAGTACTTC.

V is TRBV28 and J is TRBJ2-1, with D perhaps being TRBD1 or TRBD2 (12 bases each). Per the germline V gene, CDR1 is MDHEN and CDR2 is SYDVKM. V dropped 4 bases and J dropped 0 bases, with 34 bases sitting between them. CDR3 size: 23 residues. The CDR3 bases are TGTGCCAGCAGTTCCAGGAGGGACAGGGGGCGCCTAGCGGGAGGGTACTCCTACAATGAGCAGTTCTTC. It specifies CASSSRRDRGRLAGGYSYNEQFF.

The chain has TRBV10-3 and TRBJ2-3; 10 bases match TRBD2. Per germline, CDR1 ENHRY and CDR2 SYGVKD. The CDR3 runs 15 residues. J lost 6 bases, V lost 0 bases, and 3 bases had no gene match. The CDR3: CAISESSSGGDTQYF. The CDR3 bases are TGTGCCATCAGTGAGTCTTCTAGCGGGGGTGATACGCAGTATTTT.